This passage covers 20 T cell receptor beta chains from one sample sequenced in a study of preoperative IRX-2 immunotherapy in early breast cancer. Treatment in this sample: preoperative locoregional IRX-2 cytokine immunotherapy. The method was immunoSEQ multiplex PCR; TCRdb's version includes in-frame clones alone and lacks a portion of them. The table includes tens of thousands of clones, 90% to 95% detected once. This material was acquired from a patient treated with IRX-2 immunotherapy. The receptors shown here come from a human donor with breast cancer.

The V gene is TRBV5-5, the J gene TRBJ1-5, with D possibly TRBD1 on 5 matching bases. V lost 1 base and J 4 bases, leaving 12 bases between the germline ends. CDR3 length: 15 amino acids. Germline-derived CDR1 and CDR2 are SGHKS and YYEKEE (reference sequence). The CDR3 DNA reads TGTGCCAGCAGCTTGTCCAGGGTAGGGAATCAGCCCCAGCATTTT. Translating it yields CASSLSRVGNQPQHF.

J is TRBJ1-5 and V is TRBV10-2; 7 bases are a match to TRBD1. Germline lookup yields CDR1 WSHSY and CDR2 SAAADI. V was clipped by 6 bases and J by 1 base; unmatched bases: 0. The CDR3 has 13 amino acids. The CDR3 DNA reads TGCGCCAGCAGACAGGGGAGCAATCAGCCCCAGCATTTT. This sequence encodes CASRQGSNQPQHF.

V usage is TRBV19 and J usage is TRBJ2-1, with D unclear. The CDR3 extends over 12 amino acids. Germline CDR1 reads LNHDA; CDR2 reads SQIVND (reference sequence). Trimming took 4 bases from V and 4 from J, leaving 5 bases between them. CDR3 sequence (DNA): TGTGCCAGTAGTAAACCATACAATGAGCAGTTCTTC. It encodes CASSKPYNEQFF.

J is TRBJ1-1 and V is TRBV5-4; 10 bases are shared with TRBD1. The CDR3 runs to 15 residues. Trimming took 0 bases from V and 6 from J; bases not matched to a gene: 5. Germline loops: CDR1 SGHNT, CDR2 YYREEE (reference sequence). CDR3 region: CASSLVRGQGSEAFF. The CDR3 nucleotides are TGTGCCAGCAGCTTGGTACGGGGACAGGGGTCTGAAGCTTTCTTT.

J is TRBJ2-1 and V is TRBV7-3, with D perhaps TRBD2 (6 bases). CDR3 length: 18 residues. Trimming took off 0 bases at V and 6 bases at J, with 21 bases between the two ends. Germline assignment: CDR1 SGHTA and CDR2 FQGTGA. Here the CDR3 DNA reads TGTGCCAGCAGCTTAACGGGACTTACCCGTGGCTATTTCAATGAGCAGTTCTTC. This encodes CASSLTGLTRGYFNEQFF.

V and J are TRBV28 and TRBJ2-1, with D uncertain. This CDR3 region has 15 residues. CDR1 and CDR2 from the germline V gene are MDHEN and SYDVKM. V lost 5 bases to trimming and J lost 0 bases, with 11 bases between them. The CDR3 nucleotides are TGTGCCAGCAGTCTTATACATAGCTCCTACAATGAGCAGTTCTTC. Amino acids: CASSLIHSSYNEQFF.

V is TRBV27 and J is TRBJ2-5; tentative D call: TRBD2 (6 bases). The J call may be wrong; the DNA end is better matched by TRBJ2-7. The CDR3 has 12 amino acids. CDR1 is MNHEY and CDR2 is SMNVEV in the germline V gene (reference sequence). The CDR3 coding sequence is TGTGCCAGCCAGCGGGTACCCTACGAGCAGTACTTC. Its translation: CASQRVPYEQYF.

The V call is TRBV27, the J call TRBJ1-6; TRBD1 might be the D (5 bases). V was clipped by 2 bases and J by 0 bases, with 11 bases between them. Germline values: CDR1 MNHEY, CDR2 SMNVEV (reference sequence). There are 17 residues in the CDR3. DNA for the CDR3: TGTGCCAGCAGTTTAGTCAGGGATAGCTCCTATAATTCACCCCTCCACTTT. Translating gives CASSLVRDSSYNSPLHF.

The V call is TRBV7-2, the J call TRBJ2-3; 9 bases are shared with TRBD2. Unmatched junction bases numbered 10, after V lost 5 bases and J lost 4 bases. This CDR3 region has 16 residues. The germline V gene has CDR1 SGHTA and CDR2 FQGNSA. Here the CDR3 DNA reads TGTGCCAGCAGCATCTTGCCGGGACTAGCATCAGATACGCAGTATTTT. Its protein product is CASSILPGLASDTQYF.

The chain's CDR3 is CASSLVGGQETQYF. The CDR3, as DNA: TGTGCCAGCAGCTTGGTCGGGGGGCAAGAGACCCAGTACTTC. This chain uses TRBV5-4 with TRBJ2-5, with 7 bases fitting TRBD2. The J segment lost 2 bases and the V segment lost 0 bases, leaving 1 base of the junction unmatched. The CDR3 spans 14 residues. CDR1 is SGHNT, CDR2 YYREEE, per germline (reference sequence).

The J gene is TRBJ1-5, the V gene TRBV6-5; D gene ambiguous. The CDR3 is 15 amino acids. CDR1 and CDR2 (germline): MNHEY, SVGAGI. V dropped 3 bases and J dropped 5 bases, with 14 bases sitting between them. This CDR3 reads CASSYGRNQDQPQHF. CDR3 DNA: TGTGCCAGCAGTTATGGACGGAACCAGGATCAGCCCCAGCATTTT.

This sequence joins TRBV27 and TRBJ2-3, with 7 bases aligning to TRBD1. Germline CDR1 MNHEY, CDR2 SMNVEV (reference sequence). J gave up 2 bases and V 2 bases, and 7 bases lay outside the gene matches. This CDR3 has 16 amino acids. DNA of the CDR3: TGTGCCAGCAGTTTACTTAGACAGGGAGCCACAGATACGCAGTATTTT. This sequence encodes CASSLLRQGATDTQYF.

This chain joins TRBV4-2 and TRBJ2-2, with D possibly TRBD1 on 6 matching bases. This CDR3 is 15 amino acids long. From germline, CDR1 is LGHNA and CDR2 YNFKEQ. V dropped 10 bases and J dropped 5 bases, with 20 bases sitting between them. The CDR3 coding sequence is TGTGCCACCGAGGGGCAGGGGAGAGGAACCGGGGAGCTGTTTTTT. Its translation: CATEGQGRGTGELFF.

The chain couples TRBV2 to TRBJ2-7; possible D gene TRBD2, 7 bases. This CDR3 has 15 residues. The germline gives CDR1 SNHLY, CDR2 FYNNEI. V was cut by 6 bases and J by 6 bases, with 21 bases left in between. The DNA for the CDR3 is TGTGCCAGCAGAAGGGAGGGACACCGAATGAGCGAGCAGTACTTC. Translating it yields CASRREGHRMSEQYF.

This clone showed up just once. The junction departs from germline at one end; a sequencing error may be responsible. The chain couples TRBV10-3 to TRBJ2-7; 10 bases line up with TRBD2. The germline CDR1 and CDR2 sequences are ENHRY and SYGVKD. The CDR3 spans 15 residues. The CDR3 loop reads CASSILAGASYEQYF. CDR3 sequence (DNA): TGTGCCAGCAGTATTCTAGCGGGGGCCTCCTACGAGCAGTACTTC.

This chain's CDR3 is CASSLTTGSSSYNEQFF. For the CDR3, the DNA is TGCGCCAGCAGCTTGACCACGGGGAGTAGCTCCTACAATGAGCAGTTCTTC. V usage is TRBV5-1 and J usage is TRBJ2-1; TRBD2 might be the D (5 bases). V was pared by 1 base and J by 0 bases, with 14 bases between. Germline V gene data show CDR1 as SGHRS and CDR2 as YFSETQ. The CDR3 consists of 17 residues. The complete variable domain, with remaining parts taken from reference TRBV5-1 and TRBJ2-1, reads KAGVTQTPRYLIKTRGQQVTLSCSPISGHRSVSWYQQTPGQGLQFLFEYFSETQRNKGNFPGRFSGRQFSNSRSEMNVSTLELGDSALYLCASSLTTGSSSYNEQFFGPGTRLTVL.

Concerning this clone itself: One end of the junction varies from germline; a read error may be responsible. The CDR3: CASSPDRQGLAGLF. CDR3 in DNA: TGCGCCAGCAGCCCGGACCGTCAGGGACTAGCGGGACTATTC. The chain has TRBV5-1 and TRBJ2-7, with 13 bases matching TRBD2. CDR1 and CDR2 from the germline V gene are SGHRS and YFSETQ. The CDR3 has 14 residues.

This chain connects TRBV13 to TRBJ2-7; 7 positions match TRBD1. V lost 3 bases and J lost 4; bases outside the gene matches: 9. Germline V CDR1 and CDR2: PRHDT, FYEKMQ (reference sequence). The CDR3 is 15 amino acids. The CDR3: CASSLKGQVLYEQYF. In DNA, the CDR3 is TGTGCCAGCAGCTTGAAAGGACAGGTCCTATACGAGCAGTACTTC.

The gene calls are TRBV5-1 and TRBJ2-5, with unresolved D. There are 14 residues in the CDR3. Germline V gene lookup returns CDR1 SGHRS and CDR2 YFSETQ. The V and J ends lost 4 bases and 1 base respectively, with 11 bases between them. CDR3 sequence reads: CASSRVGSQETQYF. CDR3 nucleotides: TGCGCCAGCAGCCGGGTGGGCAGCCAAGAGACCCAGTACTTC.

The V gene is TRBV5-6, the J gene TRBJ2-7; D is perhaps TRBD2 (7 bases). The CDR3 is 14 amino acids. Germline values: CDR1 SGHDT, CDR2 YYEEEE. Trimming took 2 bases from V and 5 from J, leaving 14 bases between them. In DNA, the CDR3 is TGTGCCAGCAGCTTTCGGGGGGCAGGGAACGAGCAGTACTTC. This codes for CASSFRGAGNEQYF.